The next 22 T cell receptor beta chains were all read from a single sample in a study of cytomegalovirus exposure and HLA in healthy donors listed by TCRdb under 2017. Library preparation employed the immunoSEQ multiplex PCR assay. The multiplex PCR relied on a mix of 60 forward primers for TCR Vbeta segments and 13 reverse primers for TCR Jbeta segments. The immuneACCESS repertoire file appears here via TCRdb, limited to in-frame rearrangements. These files lack a portion of the clones; in checked studies, under half of the deficit traces to unresolved V genes, and the cause of the others is not known. In this sample the table shows more than 150,000 clones, around four fifths of which occur a single time. The top ten hold roughly 0.8% of the sample. The sample was PBMCs. The receptors here all came from a woman aged 18-35 years in good health and CMV-seronegative.

This clone has only one observation. The V call is TRBV19, the J call TRBJ2-6; D unresolved. The germline gives CDR1 LNHDA, CDR2 SQIVND (reference sequence). Trimming left V 3 bases short and J 0 bases short, with 3 bases between. CDR3 length: 14 residues. The CDR3 here is CASSIYSGANVLTF. For the CDR3, the DNA is TGTGCCAGTAGTATTTACTCTGGGGCCAACGTCCTGACTTTC.

CDR3 bases: TGTGCCAGCTCGGCGACAGGCGGCGAGACCCAGTACTTC. Translation gives CASSATGGETQYF. The chain has TRBV18 and TRBJ2-5, with D perhaps TRBD1 (6 bases). Trimming took off 6 bases at V and 5 bases at J, with 13 bases between the two ends. The CDR3 contains 13 residues. Germline V gene sequence: CDR1 KGHSH, CDR2 LQKENI.

The chain combines TRBV5-8 with TRBJ1-4; D might be TRBD1 (6 bases). Trimming removed 2 bases from V and 5 bases from J, with 7 bases in between. This CDR3 has 13 residues. Germline V CDR1 and CDR2: SGHTS, YDEGEE. The CDR3 DNA is TGTGCCAGCAGCTTCGGACAGAATGAAAAACTGTTTTTT. It specifies CASSFGQNEKLFF.

The rearrangement uses TRBV5-1 and TRBJ2-3; 8 nucleotides align to TRBD2. Losses at the gene ends were 0 bases for V and 0 bases for J; bases not matched to a gene: 9. The length of the CDR3 is 18 residues. Germline CDR1 SGHRS, CDR2 YFSETQ. CDR3 residues: CASSLALAGPKSTDTQYF. The CDR3 nucleotides read TGCGCCAGCAGCTTGGCCCTAGCGGGCCCTAAGAGCACAGATACGCAGTATTTT.

The sample holds many counts of this clone. The J gene is TRBJ1-4, the V gene TRBV5-1, with D unclear. Germline CDR1 and CDR2: SGHRS and YFSETQ. The V end lost 4 bases, the J end lost 0 bases, and 10 bases lay between the germline ends. The CDR3 loop spans 15 amino acids. CDR3 in amino acids: CASSLDSATNEKLFF. The DNA for the CDR3 is TGCGCCAGCAGCCTCGACTCAGCAACTAATGAAAAACTGTTTTTT. The full variable domain, with the rest looked up from reference TRBV5-1 and TRBJ1-4, is KAGVTQTPRYLIKTRGQQVTLSCSPISGHRSVSWYQQTPGQGLQFLFEYFSETQRNKGNFPGRFSGRQFSNSRSEMNVSTLELGDSALYLCASSLDSATNEKLFFGSGTQLSVL.

The chain employs TRBV18 and TRBJ1-3; 9 bases are a match to TRBD1. The CDR3 extends over 14 amino acids. The V and J ends lost 4 bases and 4 bases, in that order; junction bases with no gene match: 2. Germline CDR1 KGHSH, CDR2 LQKENI. The CDR3 bases are TGTGCCAGCTCACGGGACAGGGAAGGAAACACCATATATTTT. Protein: CASSRDREGNTIYF.

The V call is TRBV28, the J call TRBJ1-5, with no clear D. The CDR3 runs to 14 residues. V was clipped by 4 bases and J by 4 bases, with 11 bases between them. The germline gives CDR1 MDHEN, CDR2 SYDVKM. The CDR3 bases are TGTGCCAGCAGTTGGCGCAGACTTAATCAGCCCCAGCATTTT. Its protein is CASSWRRLNQPQHF. The whole variable domain, remainder taken from reference TRBV28 and TRBJ1-5, is DVKVTQSSRYLVKRTGEKVFLECVQDMDHENMFWYRQDPGLGLRLIYFSYDVKMKEKGDIPEGYSVSREKKERFSLILESASTNQTSMYLCASSWRRLNQPQHFGDGTRLSIL.

This clone was seen a few times. J is TRBJ1-6 and V is TRBV27, with 7 nucleotides matching TRBD1. Looked up from germline, CDR1 is MNHEY and CDR2 is SMNVEV (reference sequence). The CDR3 is made up of 15 amino acids. V dropped 6 bases and J dropped 7; count of bases not matched to a gene: 9. In DNA form, the CDR3 reads TGTGCCAGCAGACCACCAGACAGGGTAAATTCACCCCTCCACTTT. It is translated as CASRPPDRVNSPLHF.

In this sample, this clone turned up once. The chain links TRBV18 to TRBJ2-3; D perhaps matches TRBD2 (5 bases). This CDR3 comprises 17 residues. Germline V CDR1 and CDR2: KGHSH, LQKENI. The germline V and J ends were trimmed by 2 bases and 2 bases, with 17 bases remaining between them. The CDR3 DNA reads TGTGCCAGCTCACCATTGAGGACTGTCGATTCCACAGATACGCAGTATTTT. It codes for CASSPLRTVDSTDTQYF.

The count of this clone is one. J is TRBJ1-2 and V is TRBV7-9; TRBD1 matches 11 bases. This CDR3 contains 14 residues. V shed 4 bases and J 6 bases; nucleotides not matched to a gene: 4. Per the germline V gene, CDR1 is SEHNR and CDR2 is FQNEAQ (reference sequence). The CDR3 DNA sequence: TGTGCCAGCAGCTCTGTGGACAGGGGGCATGGCTACACCTTC. It codes for CASSSVDRGHGYTF.

The J gene is TRBJ1-6, the V gene TRBV10-1; 9 bases match TRBD1. The V segment lost 6 bases and the J segment 10 bases; nucleotides outside the gene matches: 4. This CDR3 spans 13 amino acids. CDR1 WNHNN and CDR2 SYGVQD come from the germline V gene (reference sequence). For the CDR3, the DNA is TGCGCCAGCAGACGGACAGGGGACTCACCCCTCCACTTT. It encodes CASRRTGDSPLHF.

The V gene is TRBV19, the J gene TRBJ2-5; a weak D match, TRBD2 (5 bases). The V end lost 6 bases, the J end lost 0 bases, and 8 bases lay between the germline ends. The CDR3 runs 13 residues. Germline V gives CDR1 LNHDA, CDR2 SQIVND (reference sequence). The CDR3 coding sequence is TGTGCCAGTAGCGGGGAGTACCAAGAGACCCAGTACTTC. This translates into CASSGEYQETQYF.

This chain connects TRBV10-1 to TRBJ2-5, with 8 bases lining up with TRBD1. Losses at the gene ends were 4 bases for V and 4 bases for J; bases not matched to a gene: 5. This CDR3 has 14 amino acids. Germline CDR1 and CDR2: WNHNN and SYGVQD (reference sequence). The CDR3 nucleotides are TGCGCCAGCAGTGGACAGGGGAAGGGAGAGACCCAGTACTTC. Translating it yields CASSGQGKGETQYF.

V gene TRBV29-1 combines with J gene TRBJ2-1; TRBD2 is a possible D gene (6 bases). The CDR3 runs 14 residues. Between the trimmed V and J ends, which lost 7 bases and 8 bases, there was a span of 21 bases. The germline V gene encodes CDR1 SQVTM and CDR2 ANQGSEA. The CDR3 DNA sequence: TGCAGCGGCAGAGCCCCGACTAGAGGAGATGAGCAGTTCTTC. Amino acids: CSGRAPTRGDEQFF.

The chain joins TRBV11-2 to TRBJ1-1; 12 positions match TRBD1. V lost 5 bases and J lost 2; bases outside the gene matches: 9. In germline, CDR1 is SGHAT, CDR2 FQNNGV. The CDR3 has 17 residues. CDR3: CASSPLTGTGGNTEAFF. CDR3 DNA: TGTGCCAGCAGCCCCTTGACCGGGACAGGGGGCAACACTGAAGCTTTCTTT.

The rearrangement joins TRBV28 to TRBJ2-7, with 8 bases aligning to TRBD2. The CDR3 is 16 residues long. J lost 0 bases, V lost 8 bases, and 12 bases had no gene match. In germline, CDR1 is MDHEN, CDR2 SYDVKM. The CDR3 reads CASLSGSQRPSYEQYF. The DNA for the CDR3 is TGTGCCAGCCTGAGCGGGAGCCAACGCCCCTCCTACGAGCAGTACTTC. Supplemented by reference TRBV28 and TRBJ2-7, the full variable domain reads DVKVTQSSRYLVKRTGEKVFLECVQDMDHENMFWYRQDPGLGLRLIYFSYDVKMKEKGDIPEGYSVSREKKERFSLILESASTNQTSMYLCASLSGSQRPSYEQYFGPGTRLTVT.

The genes are TRBV7-2 and TRBJ2-7; unclear D gene. CDR3 length: 13 residues. Germline V gene sequence: CDR1 SGHTA, CDR2 FQGNSA. The V and J ends lost 0 bases and 2 bases respectively, with 5 bases between them. DNA for the CDR3: TGTGCCAGCAGCTTAGCCCGTCCCTACGAGCAGTACTTC. It codes for CASSLARPYEQYF.

This clone appeared a few times. The rearrangement joins TRBV6-6 to TRBJ1-2; 8 bases map to TRBD1. CDR1 and CDR2 from the germline V gene are MNHNY and SVGAGI (reference sequence). Germline trimming cut 8 bases from V and 8 bases from J; bases unmatched to any gene: 7. CDR3 length equals 12 residues. As DNA, the CDR3 is TGTGCCAGCCGGACAGGGCCACACGGCTACACCTTC. Residues: CASRTGPHGYTF.

The chain uses TRBV7-3 and TRBJ2-3; D remains unclear. The CDR3 extends over 15 amino acids. V lost 1 base to trimming and J lost 0 bases, with 8 bases between them. CDR1 and CDR2 (germline): SGHTA, FQGTGA. Here the CDR3 reads CASSLNYGSTDTQYF. DNA of the CDR3: TGTGCCAGCAGCTTAAACTACGGGAGCACAGATACGCAGTATTTT. Looking up the rest from reference TRBV7-3 and TRBJ2-3 gives the full variable domain: GAGVSQTPSNKVTEKGKYVELRCDPISGHTALYWYRQSLGQGPEFLIYFQGTGAADDSGLPNDRFFAVRPEGSVSTLKIQRTERGDSAVYLCASSLNYGSTDTQYFGPGTRLTVL.

The chain carries TRBV6-1 and TRBJ1-2, with D unresolved. The CDR3 extends over 16 amino acids. Germline CDR1 and CDR2: MNHNS and SASEGT. V was cut by 2 bases and J by 0 bases, with 13 bases left in between. The CDR3 is CASSEWRASTNYGYTF. DNA for the CDR3: TGTGCCAGCAGTGAATGGAGGGCCTCAACTAACTATGGCTACACCTTC.

The chain is built from TRBV19 and TRBJ2-5; TRBD2 is a possible D gene (5 bases). The CDR3 is made up of 13 amino acids. CDR1 LNHDA and CDR2 SQIVND come from the germline V gene (reference sequence). V lost 3 bases and J 1 base, leaving 6 bases between the germline ends. The CDR3 sequence: CASSMRAQETQYF. CDR3 nucleotides: TGTGCCAGTAGTATGAGGGCCCAAGAGACCCAGTACTTC.

This chain uses TRBV2 with TRBJ2-1, with 12 bases identical to TRBD1. Germline loops: CDR1 SNHLY, CDR2 FYNNEI. The CDR3 length is 16 residues. V gave up 6 bases and J gave up 4 bases; unmatched junction bases: 7. CDR3 DNA: TGTGCCAGCAGGGGGGGACAGGGGGCGGGGTACAATGAGCAGTTCTTC. Its translation is CASRGGQGAGYNEQFF.